This paragraph reports one T cell receptor (beta chain). What it recognizes is unknown. Via MiXCR, TCRdb re-called the 5' RACE reads, giving one row per CDR3 protein. This table has about 200,000 distinct CDR3 sequences, 9.5% to 10% appearing once. The source of the sample is a study of T-cell memory formation after mild COVID-19. Study as a whole: Largely donor-specific sequence clusters came from a couple of donors. The study's findings and limits: Clones shrinking between day 15 and 85 showed a balanced CD4/CD8 split, and those that grew later tilted toward CD4+. Researchers found some responding clones in pre-infection memory, a sign that cross-reactive memory joined.

The length of the CDR3 is 13 residues. CDR1 SGHRS and CDR2 YFSETQ come from the germline V gene. Trimming stripped 0 bases from V and 6 bases from J, with 8 bases between. J is TRBJ2-3 and V is TRBV5-1; D is uncertain. The TCR was taken from a man aged 18 to 30 who had mild COVID-19 (a few samples of this study predate the infection). Cell type and time point are not known. Sequencing was performed on PBMCs or a T cell subset sorted from them (not recorded which). This CDR3 is CASSLANWDTQYF. Here the CDR3 DNA reads TGCGCCAGCAGCTTGGCCAACTGGGATACGCAGTATTTT.